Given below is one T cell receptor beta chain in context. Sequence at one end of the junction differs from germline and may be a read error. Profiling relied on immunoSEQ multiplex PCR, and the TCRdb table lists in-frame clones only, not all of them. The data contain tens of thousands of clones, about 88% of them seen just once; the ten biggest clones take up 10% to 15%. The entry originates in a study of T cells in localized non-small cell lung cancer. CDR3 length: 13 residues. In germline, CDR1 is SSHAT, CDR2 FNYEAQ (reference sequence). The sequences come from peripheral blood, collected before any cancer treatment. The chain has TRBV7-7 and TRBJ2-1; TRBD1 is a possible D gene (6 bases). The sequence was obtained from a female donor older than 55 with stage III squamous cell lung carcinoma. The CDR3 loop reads CASSRDTDNEQFF. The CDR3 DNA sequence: TGTGCTAGCAGCCGGGACACCGACAATGAGCAGTTCTTC.